This T cell receptor (beta chain) originates from a study of T cells in women clearing cervical HPV infection. About the research overall: Cases' blood sampling followed lesion detection by median about 21 weeks (90 to 200). Study-wide results and limits: Cases and controls were distinguished at AUC just under 0.85 by richness and V genes.

The method was immunoSEQ multiplex PCR; TCRdb's version includes in-frame clones alone and lacks a portion of them. The sample shows 30,000 to 40,000 clones, and less than 9% sits with its ten largest clones. With 4 bases removed from V and 5 bases from J, the gap between germline ends came to 12 bases. Germline CDR1 SGHAT, CDR2 FQNNGV. This CDR3 spans 14 amino acids. For this clone: What it recognizes is unknown. The CDR3 end falls 3 residues outside the read, so it is completed with the germline J gene.

What was sequenced was blood buffy coat. The chain links TRBV11-2 to TRBJ2-1; perhaps TRBD1 as D (5 bases). The clonotype was recovered from a woman between 18 and 70 years old with a cervical HPV16 infection that either progressed to CIN3+ or cleared (not recorded which). CDR3 DNA (partial): TGTGCCAGCAGCTCCAGGGCAGGGAACAATGAG. This codes for CASSSRAGNNE. The full-length CDR3 reads as CASSSRAGNNEQFF.